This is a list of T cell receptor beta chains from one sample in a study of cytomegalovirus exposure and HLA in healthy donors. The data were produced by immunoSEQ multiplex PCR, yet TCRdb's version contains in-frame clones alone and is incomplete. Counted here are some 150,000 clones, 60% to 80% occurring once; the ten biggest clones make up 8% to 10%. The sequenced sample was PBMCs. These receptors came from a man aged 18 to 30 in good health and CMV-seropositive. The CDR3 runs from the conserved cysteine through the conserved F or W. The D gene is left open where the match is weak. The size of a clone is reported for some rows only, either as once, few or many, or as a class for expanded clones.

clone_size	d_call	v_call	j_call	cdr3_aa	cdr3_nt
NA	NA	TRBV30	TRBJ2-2	CAWRGAITGELFF	TGTGCCTGGAGAGGGGCGATCACCGGGGAGCTGTTTTTT
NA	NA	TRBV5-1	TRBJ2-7	CASSLEDSKIDEQYF	TGCGCCAGCAGCTTGGAGGACAGTAAAATCGACGAGCAGTACTTC
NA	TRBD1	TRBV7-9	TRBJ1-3	CAWGDRVDTIYF	TGTGCCTGGGGGGACAGGGTCGACACCATATATTTT
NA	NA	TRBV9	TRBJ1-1	CASRQDGVNTEAFF	TGTGCCAGCAGACAGGATGGGGTGAACACTGAAGCTTTCTTT
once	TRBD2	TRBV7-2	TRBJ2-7	CASSLDVAGGREQYF	TGTGCCAGCAGCTTAGACGTAGCGGGGGGGCGAGAGCAGTACTTC
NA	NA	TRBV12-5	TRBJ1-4	CASGGGENSASSLFF	TGTGCTAGTGGTGGCGGGGAGAATTCGGCTTCCAGCCTGTTTTTT
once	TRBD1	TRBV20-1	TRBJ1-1	CSAGTGLAFF	TGCAGTGCTGGGACAGGGTTGGCTTTCTTT
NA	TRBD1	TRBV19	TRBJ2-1	CASSSQGAVAVRFF	TGTGCCAGTAGTAGCCAGGGGGCCGTGGCTGTCAGGTTCTTC
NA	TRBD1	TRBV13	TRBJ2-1	CASSLRGQSPSYNEQFF	TGTGCCAGCAGCCTGAGGGGGCAATCACCCTCCTACAATGAGCAGTTCTTC
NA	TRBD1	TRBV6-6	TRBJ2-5	CASTLQGASKTQYF	TGTGCCAGCACTTTACAGGGGGCGAGTAAGACCCAGTACTTC